This passage covers 7 T cell receptor beta chains from one sample sequenced in a study of cytomegalovirus exposure and HLA in healthy donors. The PCR employed 60 Vbeta primers together with 13 Jbeta primers. Generated by immunoSEQ multiplex PCR, the TCRdb table keeps only in-frame clones and is missing some. The profile covers more than 85,000 clones, with nearly 85% appearing a single time and 6.1% taken by the ten largest. Sequences were obtained from PBMCs. These receptors all come from a young man in good health and CMV-seronegative.

The CDR3 sequence: CASSLMGGPNEQYF. The CDR3 DNA sequence: TGTGCCAGCAGTTTAATGGGAGGCCCCAACGAGCAGTACTTC. The chain has TRBV28 and TRBJ2-7; D possibly corresponds to TRBD2 (6 bases). Per germline, CDR1 MDHEN and CDR2 SYDVKM. Trimming cost V 2 bases and J 5 bases, with 13 bases left between them. This CDR3 spans 14 amino acids. Variable domain in full (rest from reference TRBV28 and TRBJ2-7): DVKVTQSSRYLVKRTGEKVFLECVQDMDHENMFWYRQDPGLGLRLIYFSYDVKMKEKGDIPEGYSVSREKKERFSLILESASTNQTSMYLCASSLMGGPNEQYFGPGTRLTVT.

V usage is TRBV4-2 and J usage is TRBJ2-5; D possibly corresponds to TRBD1 (6 bases). V was clipped by 0 bases and J by 4 bases, with 12 bases between them. Germline lookup yields CDR1 LGHNA and CDR2 YNFKEQ. The CDR3 contains 15 residues. Written as DNA, the CDR3 is TGTGCCAGCAGCCAAGAAAGGTTAGGGGGAGAGACCCAGTACTTC. Its translation is CASSQERLGGETQYF.

The CDR3 is CASSTGTGFYYGYTF. The CDR3 DNA reads TGTGCCAGCAGTACCGGGACAGGGTTTTACTATGGCTACACCTTC. The chain links TRBV6-5 to TRBJ1-2, with TRBD1 matching 9 bases. V lost 5 bases to trimming and J lost 3 bases; unmatched junction nucleotides: 7. Germline values: CDR1 MNHEY, CDR2 SVGAGI. This CDR3 spans 15 amino acids.

The rearrangement uses TRBV12-2 and TRBJ1-5; the table's D call TRBD1 went unverified against the DNA. TRBV12-2 is a documented pseudogene. The CDR3 length is 19 residues. DNA of the CDR3: TGTGCAAGTCGCTTATTTTATGTAATGGGGACAGATAGCAATCAGCCCCAGCATTTT. The encoded protein is CASRLFYVMGTDSNQPQHF.

The sample holds one count of this clone. The V and J genes are TRBV4-1 and TRBJ2-7, with 9 nucleotides matching TRBD2. The J segment lost 0 bases and the V segment lost 4 bases, leaving 4 bases of the junction unmatched. The CDR3 length is 15 residues. Germline values: CDR1 MGHRA, CDR2 YSYEKL. CDR3 in DNA: TGCGCCAGCAGCCGGAGCGGGGGGACCTCCTACGAGCAGTACTTC. Its protein is CASSRSGGTSYEQYF.

The V gene is TRBV11-2, the J gene TRBJ2-2, with 9 bases that match TRBD2. CDR1 and CDR2 from the germline V gene are SGHAT and FQNNGV. The CDR3 consists of 14 residues. V shed 8 bases, J shed 7 bases, and the junction held 8 bases outside the gene matches. The CDR3 here is CASAVAGVDGELFF. The CDR3 bases are TGTGCCAGCGCGGTAGCGGGAGTTGACGGGGAGCTGTTTTTT.

This sequence joins TRBV7-9 and TRBJ2-3, with 8 nucleotides matching TRBD1. Germline V gene lookup returns CDR1 SEHNR and CDR2 FQNEAQ (reference sequence). This CDR3 is built from 15 residues. With V trimmed by 0 bases and J by 6 bases, 5 bases remained unmatched. The CDR3 DNA is TGTGCCAGCAGCTTAGCTACGACAGGGGAGGATACGCAGTATTTT. Its protein is CASSLATTGEDTQYF.